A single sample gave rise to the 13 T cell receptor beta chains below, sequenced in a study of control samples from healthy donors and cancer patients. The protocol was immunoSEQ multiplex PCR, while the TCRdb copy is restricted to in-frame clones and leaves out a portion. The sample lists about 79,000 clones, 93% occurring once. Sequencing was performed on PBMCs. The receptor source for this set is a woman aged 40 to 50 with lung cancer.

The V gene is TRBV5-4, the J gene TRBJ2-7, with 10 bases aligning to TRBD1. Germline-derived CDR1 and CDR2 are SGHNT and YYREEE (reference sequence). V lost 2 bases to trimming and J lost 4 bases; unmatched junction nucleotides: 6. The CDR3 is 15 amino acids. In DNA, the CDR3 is TGTGCCAGCAGCTTCTGGACAGGGGGTATTTACGAGCAGTACTTC. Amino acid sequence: CASSFWTGGIYEQYF.

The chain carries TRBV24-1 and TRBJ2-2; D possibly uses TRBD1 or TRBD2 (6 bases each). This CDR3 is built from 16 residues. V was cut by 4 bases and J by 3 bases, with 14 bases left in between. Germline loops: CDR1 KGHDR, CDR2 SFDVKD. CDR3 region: CATSDPGRGDTGELFF. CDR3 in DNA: TGTGCCACCAGTGACCCGGGTAGGGGGGACACCGGGGAGCTGTTTTTT.

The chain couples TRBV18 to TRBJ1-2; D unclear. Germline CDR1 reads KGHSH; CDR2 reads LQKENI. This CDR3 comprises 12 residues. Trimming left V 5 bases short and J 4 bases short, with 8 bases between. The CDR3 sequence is CASSGQSYGYTF. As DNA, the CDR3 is TGTGCCAGCTCAGGCCAGTCCTATGGCTACACCTTC. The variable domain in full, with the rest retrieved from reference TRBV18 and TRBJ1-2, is NAGVMQNPRHLVRRRGQEARLRCSPMKGHSHVYWYRQLPEEGLKFMVYLQKENIIDESGMPKERFSAEFPKEGPSILRIQQVVRGDSAAYFCASSGQSYGYTFGSGTRLTVV.

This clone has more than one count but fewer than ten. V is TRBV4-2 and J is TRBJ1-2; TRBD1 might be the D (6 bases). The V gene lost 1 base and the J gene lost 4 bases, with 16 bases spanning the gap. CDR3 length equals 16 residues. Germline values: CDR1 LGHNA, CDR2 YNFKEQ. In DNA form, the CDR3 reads TGTGCCAGCAGCCAAGCCCGGGACACTACTACCTATGGCTACACCTTC. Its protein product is CASSQARDTTTYGYTF.

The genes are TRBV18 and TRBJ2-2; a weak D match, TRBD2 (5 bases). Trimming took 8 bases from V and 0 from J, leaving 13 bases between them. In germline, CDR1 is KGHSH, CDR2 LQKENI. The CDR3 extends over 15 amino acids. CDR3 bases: TGTGCCAGCACCGGACTGGGTACGAACACCGGGGAGCTGTTTTTT. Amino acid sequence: CASTGLGTNTGELFF.

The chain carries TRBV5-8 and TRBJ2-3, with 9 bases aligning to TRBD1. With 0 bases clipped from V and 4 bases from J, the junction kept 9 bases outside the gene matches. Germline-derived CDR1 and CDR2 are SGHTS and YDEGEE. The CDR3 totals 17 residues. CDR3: CASSLGTGTGLADTQYF. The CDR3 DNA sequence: TGTGCCAGCAGCTTGGGAACCGGGACAGGGTTAGCAGATACGCAGTATTTT.

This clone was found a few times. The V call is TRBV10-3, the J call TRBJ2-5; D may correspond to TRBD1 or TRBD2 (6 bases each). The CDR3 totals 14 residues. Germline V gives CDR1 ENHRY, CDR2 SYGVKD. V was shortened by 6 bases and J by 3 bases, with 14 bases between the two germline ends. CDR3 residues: CAIRDYPGEETQYF. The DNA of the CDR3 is TGTGCCATCAGGGACTACCCAGGGGAAGAGACCCAGTACTTC.

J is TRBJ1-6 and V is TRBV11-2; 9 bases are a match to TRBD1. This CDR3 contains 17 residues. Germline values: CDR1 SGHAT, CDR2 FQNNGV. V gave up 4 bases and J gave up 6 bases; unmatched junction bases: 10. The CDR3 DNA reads TGTGCCAGCAGCTCCCTCCGGGACAGGGAGCTTAATTCACCCCTCCACTTT. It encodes CASSSLRDRELNSPLHF.

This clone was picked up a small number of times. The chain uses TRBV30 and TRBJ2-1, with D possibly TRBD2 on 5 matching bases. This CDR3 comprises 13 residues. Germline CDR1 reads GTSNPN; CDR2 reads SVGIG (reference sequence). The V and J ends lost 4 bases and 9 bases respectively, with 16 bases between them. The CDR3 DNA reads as TGTGCCTGGAACCGGGGTACTCCTACTGAGCAGTTCTTC. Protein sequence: CAWNRGTPTEQFF.

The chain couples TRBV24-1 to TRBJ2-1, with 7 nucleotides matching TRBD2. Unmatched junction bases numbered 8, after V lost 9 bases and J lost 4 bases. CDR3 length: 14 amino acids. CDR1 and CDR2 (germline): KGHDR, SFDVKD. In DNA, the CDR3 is TGTGCCACCGGGGGGGATGGGGGGTACAATGAGCAGTTCTTC. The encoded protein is CATGGDGGYNEQFF.

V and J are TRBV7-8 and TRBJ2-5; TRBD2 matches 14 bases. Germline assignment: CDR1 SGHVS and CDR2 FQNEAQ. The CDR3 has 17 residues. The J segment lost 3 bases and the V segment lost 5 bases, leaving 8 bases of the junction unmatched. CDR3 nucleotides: TGTGCCAGCAGCGCCGGACTAGCGGGGGGCAATAAAGAGACCCAGTACTTC. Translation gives CASSAGLAGGNKETQYF.

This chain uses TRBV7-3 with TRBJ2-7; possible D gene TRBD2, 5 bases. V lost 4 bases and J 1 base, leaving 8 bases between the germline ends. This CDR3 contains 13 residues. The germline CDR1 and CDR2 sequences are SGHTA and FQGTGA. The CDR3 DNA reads TGTGCCAGCAGCTCTGGGAGTTCCTACGAGCAGTACTTC. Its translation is CASSSGSSYEQYF.

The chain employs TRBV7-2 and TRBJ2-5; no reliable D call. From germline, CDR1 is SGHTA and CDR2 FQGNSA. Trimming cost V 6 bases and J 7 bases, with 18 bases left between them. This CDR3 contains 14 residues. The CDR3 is CASSLEWTRGTQYF. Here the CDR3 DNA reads TGTGCCAGCAGTCTAGAATGGACCCGCGGGACCCAGTACTTC.